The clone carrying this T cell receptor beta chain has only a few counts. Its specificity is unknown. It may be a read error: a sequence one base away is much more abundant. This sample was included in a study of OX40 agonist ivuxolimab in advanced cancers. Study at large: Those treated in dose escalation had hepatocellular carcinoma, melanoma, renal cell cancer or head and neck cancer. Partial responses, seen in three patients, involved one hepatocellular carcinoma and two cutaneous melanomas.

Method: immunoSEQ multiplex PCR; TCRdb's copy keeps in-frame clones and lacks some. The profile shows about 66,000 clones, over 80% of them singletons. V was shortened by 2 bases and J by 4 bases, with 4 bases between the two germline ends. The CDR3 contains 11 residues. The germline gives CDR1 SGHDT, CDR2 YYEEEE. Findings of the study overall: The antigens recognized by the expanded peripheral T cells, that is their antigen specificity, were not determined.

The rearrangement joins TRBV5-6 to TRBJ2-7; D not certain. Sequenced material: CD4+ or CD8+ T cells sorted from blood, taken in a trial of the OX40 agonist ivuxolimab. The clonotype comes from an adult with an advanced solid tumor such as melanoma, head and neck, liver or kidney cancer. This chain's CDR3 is CASSLHYEQYF. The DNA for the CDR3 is TGTGCCAGCAGCTTACATTACGAGCAGTACTTC.